Shown below are 25 T cell receptor beta chains from a single sample sequenced in a study of beta chain features in type 1 diabetes. What was sequenced were expressed TCRB transcripts, since all of the isolated RNA had been reverse transcribed. The protocol was immunoSEQ multiplex PCR, while the TCRdb copy is restricted to in-frame clones and leaves out a portion. The sample shows 200,000 to 250,000 clones, about 71% of them seen only once. Sequencing input: naive CD4+ T cells from blood. All receptors come from a man aged 30-40 years in good health.

V usage is TRBV29-1 and J usage is TRBJ2-3; the D call may be TRBD1 or TRBD2 (6 bases each). CDR3 length: 12 amino acids. From germline, CDR1 is SQVTM and CDR2 ANQGSEA. V lost 7 bases to trimming and J lost 4 bases, with 12 bases between them. CDR3 loop: CSARRGPDTQYF. The CDR3 DNA is TGCAGCGCCCGACGGGGGCCAGATACGCAGTATTTT.

This clone showed up just a few times. The chain links TRBV29-1 to TRBJ2-5; D gene uncertain. V shed 6 bases and J shed 5 bases, with 10 bases lying between them. Germline-derived CDR1 and CDR2 are SQVTM and ANQGSEA. The CDR3 extends over 11 amino acids. CDR3 sequence: CSVDKTETQYF. In DNA form, the CDR3 reads TGCAGCGTGGATAAAACCGAGACCCAGTACTTC.

The chain couples TRBV19 to TRBJ2-1; possible D gene TRBD2, 5 bases. The CDR3 is made up of 12 amino acids. The germline V gene encodes CDR1 LNHDA and CDR2 SQIVND (reference sequence). V was cut by 2 bases and J by 10 bases, with 9 bases left in between. This CDR3 reads CASSIWRGEQFF. CDR3 nucleotides: TGTGCCAGTAGTATATGGCGAGGGGAGCAGTTCTTC.

Note on this clone: The sample holds other DNA sequences that translate to the same CDR3. J is TRBJ2-7 and V is TRBV7-2, with no clear D. This CDR3 has 12 amino acids. Germline values: CDR1 SGHTA, CDR2 FQGNSA. V was clipped by 1 base and J by 5 bases, with 6 bases between them. The CDR3 reads CASSLDFNEQYF. In nucleotides, the CDR3 is TGTGCCAGCAGCTTAGACTTCAACGAGCAGTACTTC.

V gene TRBV18 combines with J gene TRBJ2-4; TRBD1 matches at 8 bases. After removal of 3 bases from V and 4 bases from J, the junction contained 8 bases not matched to a gene. The CDR3 covers 16 residues. Germline V gene lookup returns CDR1 KGHSH and CDR2 LQKENI. The CDR3 here is CASSPTGTGPKNIQYF. CDR3 DNA: TGTGCCAGCTCACCGACCGGGACAGGACCAAAAAACATTCAGTACTTC.

The count of this clone is one. The junction departs from germline at one end; a sequencing error may be responsible. The rearrangement joins TRBV29-1 to TRBJ1-2, with 9 bases fitting TRBD1. The CDR3 covers 15 residues. Per germline, CDR1 SQVTM and CDR2 ANQGSEA. CDR3 nucleotides: TGCAGCGTCGAAGGGACAGGGTCAGCTAACTATGGCTACACCTTC. This gives the protein CSVEGTGSANYGYTF.

CDR3 loop: CATSRDLVPETQYF. DNA for the CDR3: TGTGCCACCAGCAGAGATTTGGTGCCAGAGACCCAGTACTTC. The chain combines TRBV15 with TRBJ2-5; D is ambiguous. V lost 0 bases and J lost 4, with 9 bases in between. Germline CDR1 LNHNV, CDR2 YYDKDF (reference sequence). This CDR3 comprises 14 residues.

The chain uses TRBV29-1 and TRBJ2-5; D gene unclear. This CDR3 region has 14 residues. The germline CDR1 and CDR2 sequences are SQVTM and ANQGSEA. V shed 6 bases and J shed 2 bases, with 16 bases lying between them. The CDR3 reads CSVGRVLLQETQYF. The CDR3, as DNA: TGCAGCGTCGGACGGGTCCTACTACAAGAGACCCAGTACTTC.

In its sample, this clone was seen a few times. V and J are TRBV15 and TRBJ2-5; D is undetermined. The CDR3 length is 12 residues. CDR1 is LNHNV and CDR2 is YYDKDF in the germline V gene (reference sequence). V was cut by 3 bases and J by 5 bases, with 7 bases left in between. The CDR3 DNA is TGTGCCACCAGCAGTCAAAGGGAGACCCAGTACTTC. This codes for CATSSQRETQYF.

The chain joins TRBV5-1 to TRBJ2-5; D is unresolved. The length of the CDR3 is 11 residues. Trimming removed 3 bases at V and 4 bases at J, with 4 bases between. Germline lookup yields CDR1 SGHRS and CDR2 YFSETQ. DNA for the CDR3: TGCGCCAGCAGCTGGGGAGAGACCCAGTACTTC. The encoded protein is CASSWGETQYF.

The rearrangement joins TRBV23-1 to TRBJ1-6; 10 bases are a match to TRBD1. TRBV23-1 carries the ORF label, with uncertain function. With V trimmed by 1 base and J by 15 bases, 9 bases remained unmatched. The CDR3 runs to 15 residues. DNA for the CDR3: TGCGCCAGCAGTCAATGGGAAGGACAGGGGGAACTCCTCCACTTT. Translated, it gives CASSQWEGQGELLHF.

The J gene is TRBJ2-7, the V gene TRBV7-2; D gene ambiguous. V lost 2 bases and J 6 bases, leaving 8 bases between the germline ends. The length of the CDR3 is 12 residues. Per the germline V gene, CDR1 is SGHTA and CDR2 is FQGNSA. CDR3 in DNA: TGTGCCAGCAGCTTAATAGGTGCCGAGCAGTACTTC. Its translation: CASSLIGAEQYF.

This sequence joins TRBV12-5 and TRBJ1-5; D is undetermined. CDR1 is LGHNT and CDR2 is FRNRAP in the germline V gene. The CDR3 is 14 residues long. Trimming left V 1 base short and J 3 bases short, with 7 bases between. CDR3 nucleotides: TGTGCTAGTGGTTTGGGTAGCCCCAATCAGCCCCAGCATTTT. Translated, it gives CASGLGSPNQPQHF.

V gene TRBV15 combines with J gene TRBJ2-3; 9 nucleotides agree with TRBD1. The V and J ends lost 4 bases and 0 bases, in that order; junction bases with no gene match: 8. Germline V gene lookup returns CDR1 LNHNV and CDR2 YYDKDF (reference sequence). The CDR3 has 17 residues. The CDR3 reads CATSKTMTGGSTDTQYF. The CDR3 nucleotides are TGTGCCACCAGCAAGACGATGACAGGGGGAAGCACAGATACGCAGTATTTT. Supplemented by reference TRBV15 and TRBJ2-3, the full variable domain reads DAMVIQNPRYQVTQFGKPVTLSCSQTLNHNVMYWYQQKSSQAPKLLFHYYDKDFNNEADTPDNFQSRRPNTSFCFLDIRSPGLGDTAMYLCATSKTMTGGSTDTQYFGPGTRLTVL.

J is TRBJ2-3 and V is TRBV9, with D possibly called TRBD1 or TRBD2 (7 bases each). The germline gives CDR1 SGDLS, CDR2 YYNGEE. Trimming pared 3 bases from V and 4 bases from J, leaving 24 bases between. The CDR3 spans 18 residues. The CDR3 here is CASSAAQGGNIFPDTQYF. CDR3 coding DNA: TGTGCCAGCAGCGCAGCCCAGGGGGGGAACATATTCCCAGATACGCAGTATTTT. Using reference TRBV9 and TRBJ2-3 for the parts outside the CDR3, the full variable domain is DSGVTQTPKHLITATGQRVTLRCSPRSGDLSVYWYQQSLDQGLQFLIQYYNGEERAKGNILERFSAQQFPDLHSELNLSSLELGDSALYFCASSAAQGGNIFPDTQYFGPGTRLTVL.

This clone was picked up one time. The gene calls are TRBV21-1 and TRBJ2-7; TRBD2, the table's D call, lacks a check against the DNA. TRBV21-1 is recorded as a pseudogene. The length of the CDR3 is 15 residues. Written as DNA, the CDR3 is TGTGCCAGCAGCAAACGGTCCGGGAGCTCCTACGAGCAGTACTTC. This translates into CASSKRSGSSYEQYF.

The chain uses TRBV7-9 and TRBJ1-1, with 7 nucleotides matching TRBD1. This CDR3 is 15 amino acids long. The junction had 7 bases not matched to a gene; V was cut back by 5 bases and J by 1 base. The germline V gene encodes CDR1 SEHNR and CDR2 FQNEAQ (reference sequence). DNA for the CDR3: TGTGCCAGCAGCACCAGGGGACAGAGGAACACTGAAGCTTTCTTT. Encoded protein: CASSTRGQRNTEAFF.

The genes are TRBV28 and TRBJ2-4, with TRBD1 matching 7 bases. Trimming removed 3 bases from V and 13 bases from J; junction bases left unmatched: 3. The CDR3 extends over 11 amino acids. Per the germline V gene, CDR1 is MDHEN and CDR2 is SYDVKM. CDR3 sequence: CASSFGQAQYF. The CDR3 region has the DNA TGTGCCAGCAGTTTCGGACAGGCCCAGTACTTC.

The chain uses TRBV2 and TRBJ2-5, with 8 bases fitting TRBD1. This CDR3 region has 14 residues. V was clipped by 7 bases and J by 4 bases; unmatched bases: 8. Germline CDR1 and CDR2: SNHLY and FYNNEI. The CDR3 spells CASIRTGRGETQYF. CDR3 coding DNA: TGTGCCAGCATCCGGACAGGGAGAGGAGAGACCCAGTACTTC. Looking up the rest from reference TRBV2 and TRBJ2-5 gives the full variable domain: EPEVTQTPSHQVTQMGQEVILRCVPISNHLYFYWYRQILGQKVEFLVSFYNNEISEKSEIFDDQFSVERPDGSNFTLKIRSTKLEDSAMYFCASIRTGRGETQYFGPGTRLLVL.

The chain is built from TRBV30 and TRBJ1-4; D gene ambiguous. Looked up from germline, CDR1 is GTSNPN and CDR2 is SVGIG (reference sequence). The CDR3 has 12 residues. V was pared by 0 bases and J by 7 bases, with 6 bases between. This CDR3 is CAWSVRFEKLFF. DNA of the CDR3: TGTGCCTGGAGTGTACGGTTTGAAAAACTGTTTTTT.

The rearrangement joins TRBV6-5 to TRBJ2-1; TRBD2 matches at 8 bases. The CDR3 is 12 residues long. Trimming cost V 7 bases and J 10 bases; bases outside gene matches: 6. Germline lookup yields CDR1 MNHEY and CDR2 SVGAGI. The CDR3 region is CASTGGPGEQFF. As DNA, the CDR3 is TGTGCCAGCACGGGAGGGCCAGGAGAGCAGTTCTTC.

The rearrangement uses TRBV20-1 and TRBJ2-5; D unresolved. Germline V gene lookup returns CDR1 DFQATT and CDR2 SNEGSKA (reference sequence). Trimming shortened V by 5 bases and J by 5 bases, and 9 bases separated the two germline ends. This CDR3 region has 11 residues. CDR3 DNA sequence: TGCAGTGCTGAAACCTTTGAGACCCAGTACTTC. It translates to CSAETFETQYF.

About this clone itself: The germline gene is not matched at one end of the junction; a read error may be the cause. The chain carries TRBV20-1 and TRBJ1-2; perhaps TRBD1 as D (5 bases). This CDR3 is 11 amino acids long. Germline V gene data show CDR1 as DFQATT and CDR2 as SNEGSKA (reference sequence). CDR3 sequence reads: CSVRGGVGYTF. The CDR3 region has the DNA TGCAGTGTTAGAGGAGGGGTTGGCTACACCTTC.

This rearrangement joins TRBV29-1 to TRBJ2-2; 8 nucleotides match TRBD2. Germline V gives CDR1 SQVTM, CDR2 ANQGSEA. With V trimmed by 7 bases and J by 6 bases, 7 bases remained unmatched. The CDR3 loop spans 13 amino acids. CDR3 sequence: CSALAGGSGELFF. The DNA for the CDR3 is TGCAGCGCCCTGGCGGGGGGCTCCGGGGAGCTGTTTTTT.

The DNA of the CDR3 is TGCAGTGCTCTGTCGGCGGTCGAGCAGTACTTC. Amino acids: CSALSAVEQYF. The V and J genes are TRBV20-1 and TRBJ2-7; D remains ambiguous. This CDR3 region has 11 residues. V was shortened by 5 bases and J by 6 bases, with 11 bases between the two germline ends. The germline gives CDR1 DFQATT, CDR2 SNEGSKA (reference sequence).